The 29 T cell receptor beta chains below come from one sample, sequenced in a study of blood T cells in healthy people across ages. With a J-beta primer mix and a sample-barcoded 5' primer, a second PCR ran roughly 6 to 11 cycles. TCRdb used MiXCR to reprocess the 5' RACE reads, holding one entry per CDR3 protein. This table holds roughly 900,000 distinct CDR3 sequences, approximately 49% found once. The sample was blood. The receptors stem from a man aged 25-45 years in good health.

This clonotype was recorded a few times. The V call is TRBV2, the J call TRBJ2-5; no reliable D call. CDR3 length: 14 residues. CDR1 is SNHLY, CDR2 FYNNEI, per germline. Trimming removed 1 base at V and 2 bases at J, with 8 bases between. The CDR3 region is CASSEEWQQETQYF. The CDR3 coding sequence is TGTGCCAGCAGTGAAGAGTGGCAGCAAGAGACCCAGTACTTC. Full variable domain (outside the CDR3, taken from reference TRBV2 and TRBJ2-5): EPEVTQTPSHQVTQMGQEVILRCVPISNHLYFYWYRQILGQKVEFLVSFYNNEISEKSEIFDDQFSVERPDGSNFTLKIRSTKLEDSAMYFCASSEEWQQETQYFGPGTRLLVL.

The chain carries TRBV27 and TRBJ2-1; a possible D gene is TRBD2 (6 bases). The germline V and J ends were trimmed by 3 bases and 7 bases, with 10 bases remaining between them. The CDR3 sequence is 13 residues long. Germline CDR1 is MNHEY and CDR2 is SMNVEV (reference sequence). The CDR3 region is CASSLEGQNEQFF. DNA for the CDR3: TGTGCCAGCAGTTTGGAGGGGCAGAATGAGCAGTTCTTC.

This clonotype has a handful of counts. V usage is TRBV5-1 and J usage is TRBJ2-7, with a weak D call TRBD1 (6 bases). V gave up 5 bases and J gave up 3 bases, with 9 bases separating them. Germline V lookup: CDR1 SGHRS, CDR2 YFSETQ. The CDR3 runs 12 residues. The CDR3 DNA reads as TGCGCCAGCAGGGCGACAGGCTACGAGCAGTACTTC. Its translation is CASRATGYEQYF.

The J gene is TRBJ2-1, the V gene TRBV7-9, with no clear D. Trimming removed 3 bases at V and 5 bases at J, with 11 bases between. CDR1 and CDR2 (germline): SEHNR, FQNEAQ (reference sequence). The CDR3 contains 14 residues. CDR3 sequence (DNA): TGTGCCAGCAGCTTCGGTCTAAATAACAATGAGCAGTTCTTC. Translation: CASSFGLNNNEQFF.

The V gene is TRBV5-1, the J gene TRBJ2-7; possibly TRBD1 for D (7 bases). Germline V gives CDR1 SGHRS, CDR2 YFSETQ. Trimming cost V 4 bases and J 1 base, with 12 bases left between them. The CDR3 runs to 14 residues. The CDR3 coding sequence is TGCGCCAGCAGCACGGCGGGACAGTCCTACGAGCAGTACTTC. Translated, it gives CASSTAGQSYEQYF.

Points on this clonotype: A much larger clone differs by one base, so this may be a read error. The genes are TRBV27 and TRBJ2-7; no clear D. Looked up from germline, CDR1 is MNHEY and CDR2 is SMNVEV (reference sequence). The CDR3 has 14 amino acids. The CDR3 sequence: CAGSLSEDDYEQYF. CDR3 DNA: TGTGCCGGCAGTTTATCCGAAGACGATTACGAGCAGTACTTC.

V gene TRBV3-1 combines with J gene TRBJ2-7; D perhaps matches TRBD2 (6 bases). Trimming took off 2 bases at V and 3 bases at J, with 14 bases between the two ends. Germline CDR1 and CDR2: LGHDT and YNNKEL (reference sequence). CDR3 size: 15 residues. The CDR3 coding sequence is TGTGCCAGCAGCCAAAGGTTGGAGGGGATCTACGAGCAGTACTTC. Its translation is CASSQRLEGIYEQYF.

The chain links TRBV5-4 to TRBJ2-3; the match to TRBD2 covers 16 bases. The CDR3 loop spans 18 amino acids. In germline, CDR1 is SGHNT, CDR2 YYREEE (reference sequence). Trimming took 4 bases from V and 0 from J; bases not matched to a gene: 5. The CDR3 protein is CASSAGLAGGTSTDTQYF. The DNA of the CDR3 is TGTGCCAGCAGCGCGGGACTAGCGGGGGGGACTAGCACAGATACGCAGTATTTT.

On this clonotype itself: An end of the junction differs from the germline gene, which may be a read error. CDR3 sequence reads: CASNLLGANTGELFF. The DNA of the CDR3 is TGTGCCAGCAATTTATTGGGGGCGAACACCGGGGAGCTGTTTTTT. The rearrangement uses TRBV12-3 or TRBV12-4 and TRBJ2-2, with D possibly being TRBD1 or TRBD2 (5 bases each). The length of the CDR3 is 15 residues.

This clonotype showed up just a few times. CDR3 coding DNA: TGTGCCAGCAGTTACTCGATGGTAATCGAGAGAAAGCATGAGCAGTTCTTC. This translates into CASSYSMVIERKHEQFF. The chain links TRBV6-2 or TRBV6-3 to TRBJ2-1; D not certain. Germline V gives CDR1 MNHEY, CDR2 SVGEGT. Trimming pared 0 bases from V and 8 bases from J, leaving 20 bases between. The CDR3 has 17 residues.

The gene calls are TRBV29-1 and TRBJ2-6; D may be TRBD1 (5 bases). Germline V CDR1 and CDR2: SQVTM, ANQGSEA. The CDR3 is made up of 17 amino acids. Trimming took off 1 base at V and 8 bases at J, with 21 bases between the two ends. The CDR3 DNA reads TGCAGCGTTGAAGCGAGCCAGGGCCTAAGCGTATCCAACGTCCTGACTTTC. Encoded protein: CSVEASQGLSVSNVLTF.

This clonotype was picked up a small number of times. The chain combines TRBV27 with TRBJ2-1; 10 bases fit TRBD2. The CDR3 covers 17 residues. V shed 6 bases, J shed 1 base, and the junction held 9 bases outside the gene matches. Germline V lookup: CDR1 MNHEY, CDR2 SMNVEV (reference sequence). CDR3 loop: CASRSGGSGGSYNEQFF. DNA for the CDR3: TGTGCCAGCAGGTCAGGGGGTAGCGGGGGGTCCTACAATGAGCAGTTCTTC.

The chain is built from TRBV11-2 and TRBJ2-3; D might be TRBD1 (6 bases). The CDR3 consists of 17 residues. Germline V gene data show CDR1 as SGHAT and CDR2 as FQNNGV. V shed 1 base and J shed 0 bases, with 14 bases lying between them. CDR3 residues: CASSLVGGRGSTDTQYF. The DNA for the CDR3 is TGTGCCAGCAGCTTAGTAGGGGGAAGAGGCAGCACAGATACGCAGTATTTT.

This clonotype was counted a few times. The chain combines TRBV7-2 with TRBJ2-7; D perhaps matches TRBD2 (5 bases). Germline loops: CDR1 SGHTA, CDR2 FQGNSA. V lost 5 bases, J lost 4 bases, and 18 bases lay in between. This CDR3 is built from 15 residues. The DNA of the CDR3 is TGTGCCAGCAGCGCACTAACGGCCGGGAAATACGAGCAGTACTTC. Translating it yields CASSALTAGKYEQYF.

This chain links TRBV27 with TRBJ2-7; TRBD2 matches 9 bases. The assigned J gene may be wrong: the sequence end matches TRBJ2-5 better. This CDR3 contains 15 residues. Germline values: CDR1 MNHEY, CDR2 SMNVEV (reference sequence). The CDR3 DNA is TGTGCCAGCAGTAGAGATAGCGGGGGCCGAGAGACCCAGTACTTC. This encodes CASSRDSGGRETQYF.

The chain uses TRBV11-2 and TRBJ1-1, with TRBD1 matching over 12 bases. The V gene end was trimmed by 8 bases and the J gene end by 4 bases; junction bases not matched to a gene: 5. Per germline, CDR1 SGHAT and CDR2 FQNNGV. The CDR3 has 14 residues. The CDR3 DNA is TGTGCCAGCTCGCGGGACAGGGGGCTCACTGAAGCTTTCTTT. This encodes CASSRDRGLTEAFF.

This clonotype was picked up a small number of times. This rearrangement joins TRBV27 to TRBJ2-5, with TRBD1 matching 7 bases. CDR1 is MNHEY and CDR2 is SMNVEV in the germline V gene (reference sequence). The CDR3 has 14 amino acids. The V and J ends lost 9 bases and 5 bases, in that order; junction bases with no gene match: 12. The CDR3 reads CASRGQALGETQYF. CDR3 nucleotide sequence: TGTGCCAGTAGAGGACAGGCGCTGGGGGAGACCCAGTACTTC.

This rearrangement joins TRBV7-9 to TRBJ1-5; weak D call: TRBD1 (5 bases). This CDR3 spans 15 amino acids. V lost 5 bases, J lost 5 bases, and 16 bases lay in between. CDR1 is SEHNR, CDR2 FQNEAQ, per germline (reference sequence). In DNA, the CDR3 is TGTGCCAGCAGCCCACTTCGAGGGGTTGATCAGCCCCAGCATTTT. The encoded protein is CASSPLRGVDQPQHF.

The gene calls are TRBV11-1 and TRBJ2-7; 7 positions match TRBD2. V trimming: 2 bases; J trimming: 0 bases; junction bases outside the gene matches: 7. Germline-derived CDR1 and CDR2 are SGHAT and FQDESV (reference sequence). The CDR3 sequence is 16 residues long. CDR3 sequence: CASSLPVGTISYEQYF. The CDR3 nucleotides are TGTGCCAGCAGCTTACCCGTCGGGACTATCTCCTACGAGCAGTACTTC.

This clonotype showed up just a few times. The rearrangement uses TRBV6-5 and TRBJ1-2; 8 positions match TRBD1. The CDR3 loop spans 14 amino acids. V lost 2 bases to trimming and J lost 5 bases; unmatched junction nucleotides: 4. CDR1 is MNHEY and CDR2 is SVGAGI in the germline V gene. Here the CDR3 DNA reads TGTGCCAGCAGTTACGGGACAGGAGATTATGGCTACACCTTC. The encoded protein is CASSYGTGDYGYTF.

This clonotype was recorded only once. This chain uses TRBV28 with TRBJ2-3; 10 bases are a match to TRBD2. The CDR3 contains 14 residues. V lost 6 bases, J lost 5 bases, and 5 bases stayed unmatched. Germline CDR1 and CDR2: MDHEN and SYDVKM. CDR3 amino acids: CASRAGGPGDTQYF. The CDR3 coding sequence is TGTGCCAGCAGAGCGGGGGGGCCGGGAGATACGCAGTATTTT.

The chain recombines TRBV6-5 with TRBJ2-7; D gene ambiguous. This CDR3 has 13 amino acids. Germline lookup yields CDR1 MNHEY and CDR2 SVGAGI. The V end lost 0 bases, the J end lost 6 bases, and 9 bases lay between the germline ends. CDR3 residues: CASSYSVGIEQYF. The CDR3 bases are TGTGCCAGCAGTTACTCGGTAGGGATCGAGCAGTACTTC.

This clonotype came up many times. This chain links TRBV28 with TRBJ2-7, with 8 bases aligning to TRBD2. The germline gives CDR1 MDHEN, CDR2 SYDVKM. The CDR3 length is 15 residues. V dropped 4 bases and J dropped 3; count of bases not matched to a gene: 8. The CDR3 here is CASSSPPGGNYEQYF. The CDR3 DNA reads TGTGCCAGCAGTTCACCGCCGGGAGGGAACTACGAGCAGTACTTC.

This clonotype was counted many times. This chain joins TRBV4-1 and TRBJ1-2, with no clear D. Per germline, CDR1 MGHRA and CDR2 YSYEKL. This CDR3 is 11 amino acids long. Trimming left V 0 bases short and J 8 bases short, with 4 bases between. In nucleotides, the CDR3 is TGCGCCAGCAGCCAAGATAGAGGCTACACCTTC. It is translated as CASSQDRGYTF.

This clonotype was counted only a few times. This chain connects TRBV5-1 to TRBJ2-7; D is possibly TRBD1 (5 bases). The CDR3 has 13 amino acids. Germline V gives CDR1 SGHRS, CDR2 YFSETQ. The V end lost 2 bases, the J end lost 3 bases, and 9 bases lay between the germline ends. The chain's CDR3 is CASSLATDYEQYF. The CDR3 DNA reads TGCGCCAGCAGCTTAGCGACAGACTACGAGCAGTACTTC.

The genes are TRBV21-1 and TRBJ1-1. TRBV21-1 is described as a pseudogene. CDR3 length equals 16 residues. This chain's CDR3 is CASSKALGSMNTEAFF. The CDR3 region has the DNA TGTGCCAGCAGCAAAGCTTTGGGCAGCATGAACACTGAAGCTTTCTTT.

The chain recombines TRBV21-1 with TRBJ2-5; the D call TRBD2 from the table was never checked on the DNA. TRBV21-1 is a listed pseudogene. The length of the CDR3 is 19 residues. CDR3 sequence reads: CASSKAGSCLGLAVKEQYF. The CDR3 coding sequence is TGTGCCAGCAGCAAAGCGGGTTCGTGTTTGGGACTAGCGGTAAAGGAGCAGTACTTC.

V gene TRBV14 combines with J gene TRBJ2-1; TRBD1 matches at 7 bases. The length of the CDR3 is 19 residues. Looked up from germline, CDR1 is SGHDN and CDR2 is FVKESK. V gave up 1 base and J gave up 7 bases; unmatched junction bases: 19. This chain's CDR3 is CASSQVGSQGVELGNEQFF. Written as DNA, the CDR3 is TGTGCCAGCAGCCAAGTGGGAAGTCAGGGGGTAGAATTAGGAAATGAGCAGTTCTTC.

This clonotype has a handful of counts. This sequence may be a read error, since a much larger clone differs from it by one base. V gene TRBV11-2 combines with J gene TRBJ2-7, with D maybe TRBD2 (6 bases). The CDR3 spans 13 residues. CDR1 and CDR2 (germline): SGHAT, FQNNGV. V dropped 5 bases and J dropped 7 bases, with 15 bases sitting between them. In DNA, the CDR3 is TGTGCCAGCAGCGTCCAACGGGGGTGGGAGCAGTACTTC. It specifies CASSVQRGWEQYF.